This T cell receptor beta chain was identified in a study of T cell responses to AZD1222 COVID-19 vaccine. For the study at large: Pooling was applied to second doses at about 4 or about 12 weeks. Study-wide findings and caveats: Receipt of two AZD1222 doses was followed by a rise in Spike-specific TCR breadth and depth. The reported proportion of spike-specific TCRs targeting unmutated variant regions was nearly half. Repertoires were sampled only after the peak T cell response.

As to this clone: Its antigen is still unknown.

TCRdb's table, derived via immunoSEQ multiplex PCR, lists solely in-frame clones and lacks some. The repertoire holds more than 150,000 clones, with around 92% as singletons. This clonotype was sampled from an adult in good health. The input for sequencing was peripheral blood, taken on day 0 of AZD1222 vaccination.

The CDR3, as DNA: TGTGCCAGCAGTATCACGAATTCACCCCTCCACTTT. This sequence encodes CASSITNSPLHF. The chain is built from TRBV12-3 or TRBV12-4 and TRBJ1-6, with no clear D. This CDR3 spans 12 amino acids. The germline V and J ends were trimmed by 5 bases and 7 bases, with 6 bases remaining between them.